Below are 24 T cell receptor beta chains sequenced from a single sample in a study of T-cell reconstitution after alpha-beta-depleted transplantation in children. The TCRbeta library was prepared with unique molecular identifiers. TCRdb recomputed calls from the PCR reads with MiXCR, one row per CDR3 protein. The table records about 610,000 distinct CDR3 sequences, about 10% of them present only once. This sample comprised PBMCs from the stem cell graft donor, obtained from the stem cell graft. These receptor sequences come from a human donor who donated a stem cell graft to a child with acute myeloid leukemia.

The V and J genes are TRBV3-1 and TRBJ2-4, with TRBD1 matching 7 bases. J was trimmed by 1 base and V by 4 bases; bases with no gene match: 13. In germline, CDR1 is LGHDT, CDR2 YNNKEL (reference sequence). The CDR3 has 18 residues. The CDR3 sequence: CASSPLAIGGAAKNIQYF. CDR3 coding DNA: TGTGCCAGCAGCCCCTTGGCGATAGGGGGCGCGGCCAAAAACATTCAGTACTTC. Combining the CDR3 with reference TRBV3-1 and TRBJ2-4 gives the whole variable domain DTAVSQTPKYLVTQMGNDKSIKCEQNLGHDTMYWYKQDSKKFLKIMFSYNNKELIINETVPNRFSPKSPDKAHLNLHINSLELGDSAVYFCASSPLAIGGAAKNIQYFGAGTRLSVL.

This chain links TRBV3-1 with TRBJ1-1; D gene ambiguous. This CDR3 is 12 amino acids long. Germline values: CDR1 LGHDT, CDR2 YNNKEL (reference sequence). Trimming removed 2 bases from V and 11 bases from J, with 12 bases in between. CDR3 DNA: TGTGCCAGCAGCCAACCCGGGAGTTATGCTTTCTTT. Translated: CASSQPGSYAFF.

This clonotype has more than one count but fewer than ten. This chain connects TRBV20-1 to TRBJ2-2; possibly TRBD2 for D (5 bases). Germline CDR1 and CDR2: DFQATT and SNEGSKA (reference sequence). Trimming shortened V by 1 base and J by 13 bases, and 22 bases separated the two germline ends. CDR3 length: 15 residues. DNA of the CDR3: TGCAGTGCTAGAGTCCCCCGGGATCCGAGCCTAGGGCTGTTTTTT. Translation: CSARVPRDPSLGLFF.

This clonotype was seen only a few times. The chain couples TRBV7-2 to TRBJ2-3; weak D call: TRBD1 (6 bases). CDR3 length: 17 amino acids. The germline V gene has CDR1 SGHTA and CDR2 FQGNSA. V was trimmed by 0 bases and J by 2 bases, leaving 15 bases between them. DNA for the CDR3: TGTGCCAGCAGCTTAGCCCCAGGGGCTTTAGACACAGATACGCAGTATTTT. As protein: CASSLAPGALDTDTQYF.

This clonotype has ten or more counts. The chain combines TRBV20-1 with TRBJ2-1; D is undetermined. In germline, CDR1 is DFQATT, CDR2 SNEGSKA (reference sequence). The CDR3 consists of 15 residues. Trimming left V 6 bases short and J 2 bases short, with 17 bases between. The CDR3 spells CSAQQVGSAYNEQFF. CDR3 nucleotide sequence: TGCAGTGCGCAGCAGGTCGGGTCAGCCTACAATGAGCAGTTCTTC.

The rearrangement links TRBV10-3 to TRBJ1-1, with TRBD1 as a possible D gene (5 bases). The V gene lost 7 bases and the J gene lost 3 bases, with 12 bases spanning the gap. The CDR3 runs to 13 residues. The V gene's germline CDR1 is ENHRY and CDR2 SYGVKD. The CDR3 is CAITPGRDTEAFF. CDR3 DNA sequence: TGTGCCATCACCCCAGGGAGGGACACTGAAGCTTTCTTT.

The CDR3 spells CASSLDGLASYNEQFF. For the CDR3, the DNA is TGTGCCAGCAGCTTGGATGGCCTAGCCTCTTACAATGAGCAGTTCTTC. This chain links TRBV5-6 with TRBJ2-1; a possible D gene is TRBD2 (5 bases). Germline values: CDR1 SGHDT, CDR2 YYEEEE. The CDR3 consists of 16 residues. V was shortened by 0 bases and J by 4 bases, with 14 bases between the two germline ends. Full variable domain (outside the CDR3, taken from reference TRBV5-6 and TRBJ2-1): DAGVTQSPTHLIKTRGQQVTLRCSPKSGHDTVSWYQQALGQGPQFIFQYYEEEERQRGNFPDRFSGHQFPNYSSELNVNALLLGDSALYLCASSLDGLASYNEQFFGPGTRLTVL.

This clonotype was seen a handful of times. The V and J genes are TRBV29-1 and TRBJ1-2; D remains unclear. Looked up from germline, CDR1 is SQVTM and CDR2 is ANQGSEA. V lost 4 bases, J lost 6 bases, and 9 bases lay in between. The CDR3 covers 11 residues. The CDR3 DNA sequence: TGCAGCGTTGTGGGAGGGAATGGCTACACCTTC. Its translation: CSVVGGNGYTF.

This clonotype has more than one count but fewer than ten. The chain has TRBV15 and TRBJ2-3; 7 bases are shared with TRBD2. With V trimmed by 4 bases and J by 2 bases, 6 bases remained unmatched. CDR1 is LNHNV, CDR2 YYDKDF, per germline (reference sequence). The length of the CDR3 is 15 residues. The CDR3 coding sequence is TGTGCCACCAGCACTGGGGAGGGACTCACAGATACGCAGTATTTT. It codes for CATSTGEGLTDTQYF.

The chain links TRBV7-3 to TRBJ2-2; 7 nucleotides line up with TRBD1. The CDR3 covers 16 residues. In germline, CDR1 is SGHTA, CDR2 FQGTGA. The ends lost 5 bases at V and 2 bases at J; junction bases unmatched: 8. CDR3 sequence reads: CASSTLGQANTGELFF. In DNA, the CDR3 is TGTGCCAGCAGCACCCTTGGACAGGCAAACACCGGGGAGCTGTTTTTT.

The chain carries TRBV7-2 and TRBJ2-5, with 11 bases matching TRBD2. There are 16 residues in the CDR3. The germline CDR1 and CDR2 sequences are SGHTA and FQGNSA. V shed 2 bases and J 4 bases; nucleotides not matched to a gene: 6. The CDR3 is CASSLTLAGGLETQYF. In DNA form, the CDR3 reads TGTGCCAGCAGCTTAACTCTAGCGGGAGGACTAGAGACCCAGTACTTC.

This clonotype was found many times. The rearrangement uses TRBV29-1 and TRBJ1-4; D not resolved. This CDR3 has 10 amino acids. V lost 5 bases to trimming and J lost 11 bases, with 9 bases between them. CDR1 SQVTM and CDR2 ANQGSEA come from the germline V gene. The CDR3 region has the DNA TGCAGCGTTCTCGACTCTAAACTGTTTTTT. It specifies CSVLDSKLFF.

V gene TRBV10-3 combines with J gene TRBJ2-5, with 8 nucleotides matching TRBD1. The CDR3 consists of 13 residues. Trimming cost V 8 bases and J 5 bases; bases outside gene matches: 7. The germline V gene encodes CDR1 ENHRY and CDR2 SYGVKD. In DNA, the CDR3 is TGTGCCATCCGGACAGGGACGGGTGAGACCCAGTACTTC. Its translation is CAIRTGTGETQYF.

The rearrangement links TRBV11-1 to TRBJ2-2; 7 bases agree with TRBD2. Looked up from germline, CDR1 is SGHAT and CDR2 is FQDESV (reference sequence). J gave up 3 bases and V 5 bases, and 12 bases lay outside the gene matches. The CDR3 is 17 amino acids. CDR3 sequence (DNA): TGTGCCAGCAGCCCAAACCGGGCTAGCGGTCACACCGGGGAGCTGTTTTTT. Translating it yields CASSPNRASGHTGELFF.

The CDR3 nucleotides read TGTGCCAGCAGCGTACAGGGGGAGAGCCCCCAGTACTTC. The encoded protein is CASSVQGESPQYF. The rearrangement links TRBV9 to TRBJ2-7, with TRBD1 identical over 7 bases. The junction had 8 bases not matched to a gene; V was cut back by 1 base and J by 10 bases. This CDR3 has 13 residues. Germline CDR1 is SGDLS and CDR2 is YYNGEE.

This clonotype was observed a few times. The genes are TRBV28 and TRBJ2-7; weak D call: TRBD1 (5 bases). Germline assignment: CDR1 MDHEN and CDR2 SYDVKM. This CDR3 comprises 18 residues. V was cut by 5 bases and J by 2 bases, with 25 bases left in between. CDR3 bases: TGTGCCAGCAGTACCCCACTTCAGGGTAGGGTTTTTCCCTACGAGCAGTACTTC. This gives the protein CASSTPLQGRVFPYEQYF.

This clonotype appeared many times. The chain combines TRBV29-1 with TRBJ2-3, with D possibly being TRBD1 or TRBD2 (5 bases each). Germline V gene data show CDR1 as SQVTM and CDR2 as ANQGSEA. V was trimmed by 4 bases and J by 4 bases, leaving 9 bases between them. This CDR3 contains 12 residues. The CDR3 region has the DNA TGCAGCGTTGGAGGGGCCCCAGATACGCAGTATTTT. Protein sequence: CSVGGAPDTQYF.

This clonotype was recorded a few times. The chain joins TRBV5-1 to TRBJ2-1, with TRBD2 matching 11 bases. Germline CDR1 reads SGHRS; CDR2 reads YFSETQ. Germline trimming cut 0 bases from V and 8 bases from J; bases unmatched to any gene: 4. The CDR3 extends over 15 amino acids. Here the CDR3 reads CASSLVTSGSDEQFF. The CDR3, as DNA: TGCGCCAGCAGCTTGGTTACTAGCGGGAGCGATGAGCAGTTCTTC.

At least ten counts were recorded for this clonotype. The chain has TRBV7-6 and TRBJ1-1; weak D call: TRBD1 (6 bases). The CDR3 contains 14 residues. The germline gives CDR1 SGHVS, CDR2 FNYEAQ. The V end was cut by 5 bases, the J end by 5 bases, with 15 bases between. The CDR3, as DNA: TGTGCCAGCAGCCCACAAAGGGGGAGGACTGAAGCTTTCTTT. Residues: CASSPQRGRTEAFF.

This clonotype was seen more than once but under ten times. The rearrangement uses TRBV27 and TRBJ2-7; the D gene is possibly TRBD2 (5 bases). CDR1 is MNHEY and CDR2 is SMNVEV in the germline V gene (reference sequence). The CDR3 is 14 amino acids. V lost 8 bases and J 2 bases, leaving 16 bases between the germline ends. CDR3 amino acids: CASSRLADAYEQYF. CDR3 DNA: TGTGCCAGCTCCCGCCTAGCCGACGCCTACGAGCAGTACTTC.

This clonotype was detected only a few times. The gene calls are TRBV28 and TRBJ2-1, with a possible D match to TRBD2 (5 bases). The germline CDR1 and CDR2 sequences are MDHEN and SYDVKM. The CDR3 is made up of 14 amino acids. V lost 6 bases, J lost 6 bases, and 15 bases lay in between. CDR3 in DNA: TGTGCCAGCAGCACCCGGGGTAGTATCAATGAGCAGTTCTTC. It is translated as CASSTRGSINEQFF.

Ten or more counts support this clonotype. The chain carries TRBV11-3 and TRBJ2-1; 8 bases line up with TRBD2. The germline V gene encodes CDR1 SGHNT and CDR2 YENEEA. J was trimmed by 0 bases and V by 5 bases; bases with no gene match: 3. CDR3 length: 15 residues. The CDR3 DNA follows: TGTGCCAGCAGCGAACTAGCGGTCTCCTACAATGAGCAGTTCTTC. Amino acid sequence: CASSELAVSYNEQFF.

The rearrangement uses TRBV7-9 and TRBJ1-5; no definite D call. Germline V gene lookup returns CDR1 SEHNR and CDR2 FQNEAQ (reference sequence). The CDR3 extends over 15 amino acids. V dropped 1 base and J dropped 9 bases, with 16 bases sitting between them. CDR3 coding DNA: TGTGCCAGCAGCTTAGAGTCGGGAGGGTCTGGGCCCCAGCATTTT. Translated, it gives CASSLESGGSGPQHF.

This clonotype has ten or more counts. Here the CDR3 reads CSASGEAGELFF. For the CDR3, the DNA is TGCAGTGCTAGTGGCGAGGCCGGGGAGCTGTTTTTT. This chain uses TRBV20-1 with TRBJ2-2; unclear D gene. This CDR3 is 12 amino acids long. Germline CDR1 and CDR2: DFQATT and SNEGSKA (reference sequence). V gave up 3 bases and J gave up 6 bases, with 8 bases separating them.